A single sample is the source of the 10 T cell receptor beta chains below, sequenced in a study of blood T cell repertoires in COVID-19. Using immunoSEQ multiplex PCR, the repertoire was profiled, and TCRdb retains in-frame clones only, with some absent. The top ten hold roughly 1.1% of the sample, which has fewer than 200,000 clones, approximately 86% seen once. Sequenced input: peripheral blood. The receptors stem from a man in his sixties who had recovered from COVID-19.

This clone was detected only once. The chain links TRBV6-1 to TRBJ2-7; tentatively, D is TRBD2 (6 bases). Germline CDR1 reads MNHNS; CDR2 reads SASEGT. CDR3 length equals 13 residues. V shed 2 bases and J shed 9 bases, with 14 bases lying between them. In DNA, the CDR3 is TGTGCCAGCAGTGAAAGGGAGCGGGTATCGCAGTACTTC. It yields the protein CASSERERVSQYF.

The chain has TRBV30 and TRBJ2-2; D not resolved. The CDR3 runs to 10 residues. V shed 1 base and J shed 8 bases, with 2 bases lying between them. The germline gives CDR1 GTSNPN, CDR2 SVGIG (reference sequence). DNA for the CDR3: TGTGCCTGGAGTGCGGGGGAGCTGTTTTTT. This sequence encodes CAWSAGELFF.

The J gene is TRBJ1-1, the V gene TRBV11-3, with a tentative D call TRBD1 (5 bases). Germline CDR1 reads SGHNT; CDR2 reads YENEEA. Trimming stripped 4 bases from V and 6 bases from J, with 12 bases between. The CDR3 is 13 residues long. The CDR3 DNA follows: TGTGCCAGCAGCTCGGGGGGAGGGTCTGAAGCTTTCTTT. The encoded protein is CASSSGGGSEAFF.

V is TRBV20-1 and J is TRBJ2-3; D possibly corresponds to TRBD1 (6 bases). This CDR3 contains 11 residues. V shed 5 bases and J shed 6 bases, with 9 bases lying between them. CDR1 and CDR2 from the germline V gene are DFQATT and SNEGSKA (reference sequence). In nucleotides, the CDR3 is TGCAGTGCTGCAGGGGCTGATACGCAGTATTTT. As protein: CSAAGADTQYF.

The rearrangement uses TRBV6-5 and TRBJ2-2, with TRBD1 matching over 7 bases. From germline, CDR1 is MNHEY and CDR2 SVGAGI. V gave up 2 bases and J gave up 3 bases; unmatched junction bases: 6. The CDR3 contains 16 residues. The CDR3 nucleotides read TGTGCCAGCAGTTACACCGGGACAGTGGACACCGGGGAGCTGTTTTTT. Amino acid sequence: CASSYTGTVDTGELFF.

The CDR3 bases are TGTGCCAGCTCACCTGAGCGGACAGATGACTACGAGCAGTACTTC. Translating it yields CASSPERTDDYEQYF. The chain is built from TRBV18 and TRBJ2-7; TRBD1 might be the D (6 bases). The CDR3 contains 15 residues. V gave up 3 bases and J gave up 3 bases, with 15 bases separating them. The germline gives CDR1 KGHSH, CDR2 LQKENI.

In DNA form, the CDR3 reads TGTGCCAGCAGCAAACGGGGTGGCAATCAGCCCCAGCATTTT. This encodes CASSKRGGNQPQHF. The rearrangement links TRBV9 to TRBJ1-5, with unresolved D. CDR3 size: 14 residues. Germline CDR1 reads SGDLS; CDR2 reads YYNGEE. Trimming left V 4 bases short and J 2 bases short, with 10 bases between.

The V gene is TRBV18, the J gene TRBJ1-1, with a weak D call TRBD1 (5 bases). Germline loops: CDR1 KGHSH, CDR2 LQKENI. Trimming took 5 bases from V and 5 from J, leaving 15 bases between them. CDR3 length equals 14 residues. CDR3 sequence reads: CASSSRAMETEAFF. In nucleotides, the CDR3 is TGTGCCAGCTCATCCAGGGCAATGGAAACTGAAGCTTTCTTT.

This clone occurred once. This rearrangement joins TRBV29-1 to TRBJ1-4; 7 bases agree with TRBD1. Germline trimming cut 7 bases from V and 1 base from J; bases unmatched to any gene: 6. The CDR3 is made up of 14 amino acids. Germline loops: CDR1 SQVTM, CDR2 ANQGSEA. CDR3 in DNA: TGCAGCGCCAGTCACAGGGGAACTAATGAAAAACTGTTTTTT. It yields the protein CSASHRGTNEKLFF.

The chain has TRBV21-1 and TRBJ1-1; the table's TRBD1 call for D was not verified on the DNA. TRBV21-1 is designated a pseudogene. This CDR3 is built from 15 residues. CDR3: CASSDPGASNTEAFF. In DNA form, the CDR3 reads TGTGCCAGCAGCGACCCAGGGGCTTCGAACACTGAAGCTTTCTTT.